This T cell receptor beta chain came from a study of blood T cells in healthy people across ages. Germline V lookup: CDR1 LNHDA, CDR2 SQIVND (reference sequence). The CDR3 has 15 amino acids. V trimming: 6 bases; J trimming: 0 bases; junction bases outside the gene matches: 2. For the second PCR, which ran for about 6 to 11 cycles, a sample-barcoded 5' primer and a J-beta primer mix were used. In TCRdb, the 5' RACE reads were re-called with MiXCR into one record per CDR3 protein. The sample contains 250,000 to 300,000 distinct CDR3 sequences, roughly 29% of which appear only once. The TCR comes from a woman aged 70-85 years in good health. The chain employs TRBV19 and TRBJ1-4; 9 bases agree with TRBD1. The sequenced sample was blood. The CDR3 bases are TGTGCCAGTAGGGACAGGGGAGCAACTAATGAAAAACTGTTTTTT. As protein: CASRDRGATNEKLFF.